This T cell receptor beta chain was recovered during a study of OX40 agonist ivuxolimab in advanced cancers. Regarding the study as a whole: Doses of 0.1 to 3.0 mg/kg were accompanied by clonal expansion of CD4+ and CD8+ blood T cells by week 6. CD8+ T cells showed, on average, more clonal expansion than CD4+ cells.

Some clones are missing from TCRdb's copy, which holds only in-frame ones; the method was immunoSEQ multiplex PCR. The data hold about 100,000 clones, with about nine tenths observed a single time. On this clone: No antigen is known for it.

Germline-derived CDR1 and CDR2 are SGHRS and YFSETQ. This CDR3 has 15 amino acids. V trimming: 6 bases; J trimming: 14 bases; junction bases outside the gene matches: 14. The sample consisted of CD4+ or CD8+ T cells sorted from blood, taken in a trial of the OX40 agonist ivuxolimab. The V call is TRBV5-1, the J call TRBJ1-6; 10 bases are a match to TRBD1. The receptor was isolated from an adult with an advanced solid tumor such as melanoma, head and neck, liver or kidney cancer. CDR3 in amino acids: CASTPTGTGVLTLHF. For the CDR3, the DNA is TGCGCCAGCACCCCCACCGGGACAGGGGTTTTAACCCTCCACTTT.